This is a list of T cell receptor beta chains from one sample in a study of cytomegalovirus exposure and HLA in healthy donors. TCRdb's copy holds only in-frame clones and misses some; the assay was immunoSEQ multiplex PCR. The sample has about 120,000 clones. The sample comprised PBMCs. All receptors derive from a man aged 25 to 45 in good health and CMV-seronegative. The CDR3 runs from the conserved cysteine through the conserved F or W. D genes are given only for firm matches.

j_call: TRBJ2-7; v_call: TRBV6-6; d_call: .; cdr3_length: 16; cdr3_nt: TGTGCCAGCAGTTTGACAATAGCGGGCAGGGGCTACGAGCAGTACTTC; cdr3_aa: CASSLTIAGRGYEQYF
j_call: TRBJ2-2; v_call: TRBV25-1; d_call: TRBD2; cdr3_length: 18; cdr3_nt: TGTGCCAGCAGTGACCCTCCTAGCGGGGGCCATCCCACCGGGGAGCTGTTTTTT; cdr3_aa: CASSDPPSGGHPTGELFF
j_call: TRBJ1-2; v_call: TRBV18; d_call: .; cdr3_length: 16; cdr3_nt: TGTGCCAGCTCACTCACTAGGCTGGCCTGGTGGTATGGCTACACCTTC; cdr3_aa: CASSLTRLAWWYGYTF
j_call: TRBJ1-5; v_call: TRBV7-8; d_call: TRBD1; cdr3_length: 14; cdr3_nt: TGTGCCAGCAGCTGGGGACAGAGCAATCAGCCCCAGCATTTT; cdr3_aa: CASSWGQSNQPQHF
j_call: TRBJ2-1; v_call: TRBV14; d_call: .; cdr3_length: 14; cdr3_nt: TGTGCCAGCAGCCAAGGGCGGGAACGTTCCGAGCAGTTCTTC; cdr3_aa: CASSQGRERSEQFF
j_call: TRBJ2-2; v_call: TRBV7-8; d_call: .; cdr3_length: 14; cdr3_nt: TGTGCCAGCAGCTTAGCGCAGTACACCGGGGAGCTGTTTTTT; cdr3_aa: CASSLAQYTGELFF
j_call: TRBJ2-1; v_call: TRBV6-1; d_call: .; cdr3_length: 13; cdr3_nt: TGTGCCCCCTCCGCGGGACCCGACAATGAGCAGTTCTTC; cdr3_aa: CAPSAGPDNEQFF
j_call: TRBJ1-1; v_call: TRBV5-5; d_call: .; cdr3_length: 13; cdr3_nt: TGTGCCAGCAGCTTGGACGGGACACCCGAAGCTTTCTTT; cdr3_aa: CASSLDGTPEAFF
j_call: TRBJ2-7; v_call: TRBV6-5; d_call: TRBD1; cdr3_length: 14; cdr3_nt: TGTGCCAGCAATTCCGGGACAGGGGTGTACGAGCAGTACTTC; cdr3_aa: CASNSGTGVYEQYF
j_call: TRBJ2-7; v_call: TRBV27; d_call: .; cdr3_length: 13; cdr3_nt: TGTGCCAGCAGTTTCACCGCATCCTACGAGCAGTACTTC; cdr3_aa: CASSFTASYEQYF
j_call: TRBJ2-1; v_call: TRBV18; d_call: TRBD2; cdr3_length: 17; cdr3_nt: TGTGCCAGCTCACCGAATAGTAGCGGGAGCTCCTACAATGAGCAGTTCTTC; cdr3_aa: CASSPNSSGSSYNEQFF
j_call: TRBJ2-4; v_call: TRBV28; d_call: .; cdr3_length: 14; cdr3_nt: TGTGCCAGCTGTCCCTTGGACTCTGAAAACATTCAGTACTTC; cdr3_aa: CASCPLDSENIQYF
j_call: TRBJ1-6; v_call: TRBV6-6; d_call: TRBD1; cdr3_length: 15; cdr3_nt: TGTGCCAGCACCCACCGGGACAGGGATAATTCACCCCTCCACTTT; cdr3_aa: CASTHRDRDNSPLHF
j_call: TRBJ1-2; v_call: TRBV18; d_call: .; cdr3_length: 15; cdr3_nt: TGTGCCAGCTCCCCTTCGACAGAAGGCGACTATGGCTACACCTTC; cdr3_aa: CASSPSTEGDYGYTF
j_call: TRBJ2-2; v_call: TRBV19; d_call: TRBD1; cdr3_length: 15; cdr3_nt: TGTGCCAGTAGTGTCGGGACAGGGGTCGCCGGGGAGCTGTTTTTT; cdr3_aa: CASSVGTGVAGELFF
j_call: TRBJ2-7; v_call: TRBV28; d_call: TRBD1; cdr3_length: 14; cdr3_nt: TGTGCCAGCAGTCCCGGGACAGGGAGACACGAGCAGTACTTC; cdr3_aa: CASSPGTGRHEQYF
j_call: TRBJ2-5; v_call: TRBV6-1; d_call: .; cdr3_length: 12; cdr3_nt: TGTGCCAGCACCAGGGTCCCGGAGACCCAGTACTTC; cdr3_aa: CASTRVPETQYF
j_call: TRBJ2-1; v_call: TRBV18; d_call: .; cdr3_length: 16; cdr3_nt: TGTGCCAGCTCACCAACGACAGACCCTTCCTACAATGAGCAGTTCTTC; cdr3_aa: CASSPTTDPSYNEQFF
j_call: TRBJ1-3; v_call: TRBV18; d_call: .; cdr3_length: 14; cdr3_nt: TGTGCCACCATTTCAGGGACATCAGGAAACACCATATATTTT; cdr3_aa: CATISGTSGNTIYF
j_call: TRBJ1-5; v_call: TRBV18; d_call: TRBD1; cdr3_length: 15; cdr3_nt: TGTGCCAGCTCACCGGGCAGGGGGCCAGAGCAGCCCCAGCATTTT; cdr3_aa: CASSPGRGPEQPQHF
j_call: TRBJ1-2; v_call: TRBV9; d_call: .; cdr3_length: 16; cdr3_nt: TGTGCCAGCAGCGTTACCCCGGGAGGAGGGAGGGAGGGCTACACCTTC; cdr3_aa: CASSVTPGGGREGYTF
j_call: TRBJ1-2; v_call: TRBV11-2; d_call: .; cdr3_length: 16; cdr3_nt: TGTGCCAGCAGCTTAGTAAGCCAGAGGAATAACTATGGCTACACCTTC; cdr3_aa: CASSLVSQRNNYGYTF
j_call: TRBJ2-7; v_call: TRBV6-1; d_call: .; cdr3_length: 14; cdr3_nt: TGTGCCAGCAGCCAACGGGGGGCCTCCTACGAGCAGTACTTC; cdr3_aa: CASSQRGASYEQYF
j_call: TRBJ1-5; v_call: TRBV7-8; d_call: .; cdr3_length: 15; cdr3_nt: TGTGCCAGCAGCTTAAGAGGGCAGAGCAATCAGCCCCAGCATTTT; cdr3_aa: CASSLRGQSNQPQHF
j_call: TRBJ2-1; v_call: TRBV7-3; d_call: TRBD2; cdr3_length: 15; cdr3_nt: TGTGCCAGCAGCCCGGGGGGGGCCGCCTACAATGAGCAGTTCTTC; cdr3_aa: CASSPGGAAYNEQFF
j_call: TRBJ2-7; v_call: TRBV30; d_call: TRBD2; cdr3_length: 17; cdr3_nt: TGTGCCTGGAGTGGGCTTGGGGAGGGTACAGCCTATTACGAGCAGTACTTC; cdr3_aa: CAWSGLGEGTAYYEQYF
j_call: TRBJ2-5; v_call: TRBV7-2; d_call: .; cdr3_length: 16; cdr3_nt: TGTGCCAGCAGCCTCCGCGAGGGGGGGTTTGGGGAGACCCAGTACTTC; cdr3_aa: CASSLREGGFGETQYF
j_call: TRBJ2-5; v_call: TRBV6-1; d_call: TRBD1; cdr3_length: 17; cdr3_nt: TGTGCCAGCAGTGAAAGGACAGGGGCATGGGAACAAGAGACCCAGTACTTC; cdr3_aa: CASSERTGAWEQETQYF
j_call: TRBJ2-7; v_call: TRBV19; d_call: TRBD2; cdr3_length: 15; cdr3_nt: TGTGCCAGTAAGCATGACAGCGGGGATTGGAACGAGCAGTACTTC; cdr3_aa: CASKHDSGDWNEQYF
j_call: TRBJ1-2; v_call: TRBV6-5; d_call: .; cdr3_length: 13; cdr3_nt: TGTGCCAGCAGGGGGGGGCTGAACTATGGCTACACCTTC; cdr3_aa: CASRGGLNYGYTF
j_call: TRBJ2-7; v_call: TRBV4-3; d_call: TRBD1; cdr3_length: 15; cdr3_nt: TGCGCCAGCAGCCATGACCCAGGACAGGTTAACGAGCAGTACTTC; cdr3_aa: CASSHDPGQVNEQYF
j_call: TRBJ2-7; v_call: TRBV27; d_call: TRBD2; cdr3_length: 13; cdr3_nt: TGTGCCAGCAGTTCAAGCGGGGGAAGCGAGCAGTACTTC; cdr3_aa: CASSSSGGSEQYF